This T cell receptor beta chain was retrieved from a study of T cells in Graves' hyperthyroidism and ophthalmopathy (dated by TCRdb to about 2019). As for the study more broadly: Peripheral blood samples were taken at the time of initial diagnosis, prior to any treatment. To identify TCR V-J signatures that set the groups apart, the researchers used a discovery cohort of 90 to 100 patients, made up of around 42 with Graves' ophthalmopathy and 57 with stable Graves' hyperthyroidism. The paper reports TCR Vbeta CDR3 sequencing of roughly 140 peripheral blood samples: around 41 ophthalmopathy, 75 to 80 hyperthyroidism and around 17 progressor patients. Prospective prediction of ophthalmopathy was tested in an independent validation cohort of some 19 hyperthyroidism patients and roughly 16 patients who later progressed to ophthalmopathy. Thyroid tissue and blood T-cell repertoires from roughly six Graves' hyperthyroidism patients were also compared in the study. For training and testing, the 80 to 100 patients in the discovery cohort were randomly divided in a 7:3 ratio. After blood sampling, hyperthyroidism patients were treated with methimazole at a starting dose of 30 mg daily, and ophthalmopathy patients were treated with high-dose intravenous methylprednisolone. What the research found in general, with its limitations: Sample size was not statistically predetermined, and investigators were not blinded to group allocation. In cross-validation, a model built on a 13 V-J signature told ophthalmopathy apart from stable hyperthyroidism with over 85% sensitivity and roughly 81% specificity, and in testing the same model reached 80%/75%. In validation, progression to ophthalmopathy was predicted by the model with 65% to 71% sensitivity and roughly 76% specificity, a median of approximately 6.5 months before onset. Most expanded thyroid clonotypes (frequency above 0.001) were also detected in blood, a finding suggesting that blood repertoires may reflect thyroid immune responses.

Moderately to severely active disease, a Clinical Activity Score of at least 3, a NOSPECS grade of at least 4, and a duration under 3 months were present in ophthalmopathy patients. Patients with uncontrolled infections, other autoimmune diseases, pregnancy or lactation were excluded. Diagnoses were based on clinical symptoms, serum thyroxine and TRAb, thyroid ultrasound and orbital computed tomography. PBMCs were separated from around 9.1 ml of fresh peripheral blood using Ficoll-Paque density gradient centrifugation. Trizol reagent was used to extract total RNA, and RNA quality was then checked on an Agilent 2100 Bioanalyzer. TCR beta CDR3 regions were amplified from RNA transcripts. For the first round of RT-PCR on the TCR CDR3, the HTBI primer set was used together with the Qiagen OneStep RT-PCR kit. Libraries were constructed in a second round of multiplex PCR, after which size selection and purification were carried out. The libraries were sequenced on an Illumina HiSeq2000 using paired-end 100 bp reads. The authors' analysis ran thus. SOAPnuke was used to process the raw data, throwing out any read that contained adapters or uncalled bases, had a mean Phred below 15, or lacked an exact constant-primer or identifier match. High-quality paired reads were merged using COPE v1.2.5, and each unique nucleotide sequence was defined as a clonotype. MiTCR v1.1 was used to align clonotypes to the IMGT TRBV, TRBD and TRBJ reference segments. Analysis was restricted to V-J combinations with a frequency above 0.0001, which covered roughly 99% of repertoires. A TCS score was defined as the ratio between F50 (clonal expansion) and ExV (chaos), using BLOSUM62-based TCRdist between CDR3 peptides within each V-J. Welch's t-statistics and random forest reduced 450 to 600 V-J features to 10 to 15, which were used in a naive Bayes classifier (R e1071). The public reads were reprocessed in TCRdb via fastp at Q25 and MiXCR, keeping in-frame beta chains. Rows matching on CDR3 protein sequence are summarized as one entry with the most common DNA and genes. TCRdb, not the original authors, processed these V and J calls. The sample table records 560,000 or so distinct CDR3 sequences; approximately 20% of these occur just once. The ten largest clones take up about 50% of the sample.

The junction carries 6 bases between V and J, which are trimmed by 0 bases and 4 bases respectively. Including the terminal cysteine and phenylalanine, the CDR3 comprises 13 residues. Only the CDR3 portion is preserved as DNA: 39 bases, with reading frame beginning at the first base. The germline V gene (reference sequence) sets CDR1 to DFQATT and CDR2 to SNEGSKA. Notes on this clonotype: What antigen it recognizes has not been identified. No clone much larger than this one lies a single base away; base qualities are absent.

The V and J segments used are TRBV20-1 and TRBJ2-2; confidence is insufficient to name the D gene. The TCR sequence derives from a man in his forties with Graves' ophthalmopathy. What was sequenced was blood. In nucleotide form, the sequence is TGCAGTGCTAGAGACACGGGCACCGGGGAGCTGTTTTTT. The encoded protein is CSARDTGTGELFF.